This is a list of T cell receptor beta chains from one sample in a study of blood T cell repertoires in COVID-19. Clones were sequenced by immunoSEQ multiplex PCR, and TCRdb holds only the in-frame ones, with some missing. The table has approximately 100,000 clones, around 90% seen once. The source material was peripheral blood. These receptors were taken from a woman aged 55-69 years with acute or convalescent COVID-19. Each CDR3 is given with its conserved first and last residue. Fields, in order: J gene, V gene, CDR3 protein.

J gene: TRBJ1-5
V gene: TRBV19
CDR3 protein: CASSIGQIGNQPQHF

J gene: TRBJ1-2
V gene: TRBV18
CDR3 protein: CASSPTGPYGYTF

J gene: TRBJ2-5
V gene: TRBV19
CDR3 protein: CASSWGQGSRETQYF

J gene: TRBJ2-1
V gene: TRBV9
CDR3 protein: CASSVVGTGGYNEQFF

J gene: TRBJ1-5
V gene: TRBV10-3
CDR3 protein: CAIGGGSNQPQHF

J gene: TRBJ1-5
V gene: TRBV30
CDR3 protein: CAWSVGTGTSNQPQHF

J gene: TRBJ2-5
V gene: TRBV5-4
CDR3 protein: CASSLTSGTKETQYF

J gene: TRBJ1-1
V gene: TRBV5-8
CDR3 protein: CASNTVRKNTEAFF

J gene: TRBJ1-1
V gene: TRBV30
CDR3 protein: CAFRGTEAFF

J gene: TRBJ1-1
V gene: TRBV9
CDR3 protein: CASSVGQPNTEAFF

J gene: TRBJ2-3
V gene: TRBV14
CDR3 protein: CASSPDSYTDTQYF

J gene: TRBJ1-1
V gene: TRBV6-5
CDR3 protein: CASSYPGRGNTEAFF

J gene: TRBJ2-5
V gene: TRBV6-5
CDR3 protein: CASSWRAEETQYF

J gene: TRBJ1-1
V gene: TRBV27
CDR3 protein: CASSSLGVNTEAFF

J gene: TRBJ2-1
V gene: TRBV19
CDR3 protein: CASSLAGGSYNEQFF

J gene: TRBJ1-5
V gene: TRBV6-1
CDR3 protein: CASSELLAVSNQPQHF

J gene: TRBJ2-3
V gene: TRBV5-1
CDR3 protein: CASSLRPSGSADTQYF

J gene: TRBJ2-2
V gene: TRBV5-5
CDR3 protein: CASSSGLAGVAGELFF

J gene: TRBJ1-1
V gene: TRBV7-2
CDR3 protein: CASSLEGLMNTEAFF

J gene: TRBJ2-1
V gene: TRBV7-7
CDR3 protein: CASSTGQGNEQFF

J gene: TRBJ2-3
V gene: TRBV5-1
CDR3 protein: CASSLGVGRGTDTQYF

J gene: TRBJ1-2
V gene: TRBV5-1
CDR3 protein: CASSPDRVGYGYTF

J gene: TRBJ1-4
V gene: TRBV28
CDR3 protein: CASSLLANEKLFF

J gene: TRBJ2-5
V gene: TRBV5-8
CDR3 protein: CARALSGTFQETQYF

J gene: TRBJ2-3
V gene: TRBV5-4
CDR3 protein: CASSLPFSLSGRLPDTQYF

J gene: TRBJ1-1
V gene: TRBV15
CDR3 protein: CATSRDLANTEAFF

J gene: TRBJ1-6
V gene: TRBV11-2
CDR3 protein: CASSSLGTGYNSPLHF

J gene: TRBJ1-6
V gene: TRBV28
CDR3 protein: CASSWNRGLSPLHF

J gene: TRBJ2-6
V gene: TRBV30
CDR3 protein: CATRKVGTDGANVLTF

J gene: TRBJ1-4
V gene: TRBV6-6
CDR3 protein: CASSEITEGEKLFF

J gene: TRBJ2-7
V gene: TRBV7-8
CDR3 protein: CASSLGTGWYEQYF

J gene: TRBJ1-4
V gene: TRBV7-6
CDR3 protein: CASSLMSNEKLFF

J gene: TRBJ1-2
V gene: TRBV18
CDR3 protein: CASNTGTGGDGYTF

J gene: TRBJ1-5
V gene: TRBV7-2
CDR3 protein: CASSLNRELPQHF

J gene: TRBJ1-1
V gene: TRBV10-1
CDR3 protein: CASSEGDWSMNTEAFF

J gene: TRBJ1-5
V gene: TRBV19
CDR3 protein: CASSILLSNQPQHF

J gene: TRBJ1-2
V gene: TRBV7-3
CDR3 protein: CASSLGGGQGFDGYTF

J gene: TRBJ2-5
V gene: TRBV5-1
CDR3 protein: CASRTTGVETQYF

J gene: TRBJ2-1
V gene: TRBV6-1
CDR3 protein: CASSEQGWANEQFF

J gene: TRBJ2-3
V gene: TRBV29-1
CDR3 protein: CSAKGLAGGTDTQYF

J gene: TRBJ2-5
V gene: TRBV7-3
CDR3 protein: CASSPSLAGTEETQYF

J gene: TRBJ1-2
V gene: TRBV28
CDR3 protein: CASSPRTADYTF

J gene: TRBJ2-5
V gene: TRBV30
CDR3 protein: CAWKAGLAAQETQYF

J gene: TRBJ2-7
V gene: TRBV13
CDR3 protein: CASSLASSSYEQYF

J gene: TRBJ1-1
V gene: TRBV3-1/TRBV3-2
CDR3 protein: CASSQEAGRGRLAAFF

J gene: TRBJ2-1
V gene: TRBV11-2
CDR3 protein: CASSLGGSVRNEQFF

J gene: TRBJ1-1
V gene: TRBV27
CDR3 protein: CASSLSTGVAEAFF

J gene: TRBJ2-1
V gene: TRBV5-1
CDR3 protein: CASSLAGGQGYNEQFF

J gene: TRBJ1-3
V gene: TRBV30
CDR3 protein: CASLAGFGNTIYF

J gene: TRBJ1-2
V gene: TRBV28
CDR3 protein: CASSSVGYTF

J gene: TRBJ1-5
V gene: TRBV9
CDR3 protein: CASSVGDQPQHF

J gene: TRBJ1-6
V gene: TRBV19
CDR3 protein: CATQGSAYNSPLHF

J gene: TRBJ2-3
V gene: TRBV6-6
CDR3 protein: CASSILAATDTQYF